The 9 T cell receptor beta chains below were found in one sample sequenced in a study of blood T cell repertoires in COVID-19. The protocol was immunoSEQ multiplex PCR, while the TCRdb copy is restricted to in-frame clones and leaves out a portion. The sample holds roughly 250,000 clones, around 85% seen once. The sample consisted of PBMCs or T cells enriched from blood (not recorded which). These receptors were obtained from a woman aged 25 to 39 who had recovered from COVID-19.

This clone has more than one count but fewer than ten. The chain has TRBV3-1 (or the pseudogene TRBV3-2) and TRBJ2-5; 11 bases line up with TRBD2. The CDR3 length is 17 residues. The junction had 9 bases not matched to a gene; V was cut back by 1 base and J by 5 bases. The germline gives CDR1 LGHDT, CDR2 YNNKEL (reference sequence). Here the CDR3 DNA reads TGTGCCAGCAGCCAAGGGCTAGCGGGAGGATGGGGGGAGACCCAGTACTTC. Protein product: CASSQGLAGGWGETQYF.

The chain recombines TRBV28 with TRBJ2-7; 7 bases line up with TRBD1. With V trimmed by 4 bases and J by 6 bases, 9 bases remained unmatched. Germline CDR1 is MDHEN and CDR2 is SYDVKM. The CDR3 sequence is 14 residues long. CDR3 amino acids: CASSSTGSTSEQYF. The CDR3 DNA is TGTGCCAGCAGTTCGACAGGGTCTACGAGCGAGCAGTACTTC.

V and J are TRBV3-1 (or the pseudogene TRBV3-2) and TRBJ2-7; D gene uncertain. Trimming cost V 1 base and J 4 bases, with 8 bases left between them. Germline loops: CDR1 LGHDT, CDR2 YNNKEL (reference sequence). This CDR3 has 13 amino acids. CDR3 residues: CASSQGSVYEQYF. CDR3 nucleotide sequence: TGTGCCAGCAGCCAAGGAAGCGTGTACGAGCAGTACTTC.

This sequence joins TRBV5-1 and TRBJ2-1; 12 bases are a match to TRBD2. This CDR3 has 17 amino acids. CDR1 and CDR2 (germline): SGHRS, YFSETQ. V lost 2 bases and J lost 8; bases outside the gene matches: 11. In DNA form, the CDR3 reads TGCGCCAGCAGCTTTAGGCTAGCGGGAGGGCCATCTCATGAGCAGTTCTTC. Translating gives CASSFRLAGGPSHEQFF.

This rearrangement joins TRBV5-1 to TRBJ2-7, with a weak D call TRBD2 (6 bases). V gave up 3 bases and J gave up 3 bases, with 10 bases separating them. The germline V gene has CDR1 SGHRS and CDR2 YFSETQ. The CDR3 runs to 13 residues. DNA for the CDR3: TGCGCCAGCAGCTCAACGGAGGGCTACGAGCAGTACTTC. The encoded protein is CASSSTEGYEQYF.

The table lists this clone with a few counts. The V gene is TRBV7-2, the J gene TRBJ1-5; maybe TRBD1 (6 bases). Between the trimmed V and J ends, which lost 4 bases and 6 bases, there was a span of 10 bases. CDR3 length: 13 amino acids. Germline V CDR1 and CDR2: SGHTA, FQGNSA. The chain's CDR3 is CASSSRGGQPQHF. CDR3 DNA sequence: TGTGCCAGCAGCTCGAGGGGGGGTCAGCCCCAGCATTTT.

The chain is built from TRBV24-1 and TRBJ1-1; D may be TRBD1 (5 bases). V was trimmed by 5 bases and J by 2 bases, leaving 8 bases between them. The length of the CDR3 is 13 residues. The V gene's germline CDR1 is KGHDR and CDR2 SFDVKD. CDR3 region: CATSVGGNTEAFF. The CDR3 region has the DNA TGTGCCACCAGTGTCGGGGGAAACACTGAAGCTTTCTTT.

The genes are TRBV7-6 and TRBJ1-2, with D perhaps matching TRBD1 (5 bases). CDR1 and CDR2 from the germline V gene are SGHVS and FNYEAQ. The CDR3 spans 15 residues. The V end was cut by 4 bases, the J end by 2 bases, with 14 bases between. DNA for the CDR3: TGTGCCAGCAGCTCGACAGAAAGCGCCAACTATGGCTACACCTTC. Protein product: CASSSTESANYGYTF.

V and J are TRBV2 and TRBJ1-2; a weak D match, TRBD1 (6 bases). CDR1 and CDR2 (germline): SNHLY, FYNNEI. CDR3 length: 15 residues. Trimming left V 0 bases short and J 4 bases short, with 12 bases between. For the CDR3, the DNA is TGTGCCAGCAGTGAAGCTTTCGGACAGAGCTATGGCTACACCTTC. Encoded protein: CASSEAFGQSYGYTF.